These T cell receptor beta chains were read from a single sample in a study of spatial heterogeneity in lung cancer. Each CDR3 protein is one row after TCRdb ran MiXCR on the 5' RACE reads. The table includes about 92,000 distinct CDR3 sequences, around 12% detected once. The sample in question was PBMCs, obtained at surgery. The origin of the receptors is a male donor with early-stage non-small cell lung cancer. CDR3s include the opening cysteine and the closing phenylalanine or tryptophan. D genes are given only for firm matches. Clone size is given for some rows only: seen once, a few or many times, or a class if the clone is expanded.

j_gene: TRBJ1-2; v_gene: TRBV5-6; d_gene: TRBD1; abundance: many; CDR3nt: TGTGCCAGCAGCTTGGCGGCAGGGGGCCTTGGCTACACCTTC; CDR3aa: CASSLAAGGLGYTF
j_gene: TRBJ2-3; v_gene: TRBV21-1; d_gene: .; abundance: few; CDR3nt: TGTGCCAGCAGCCACCCTCATACGGACAACACAGATACGCAGTATTTT; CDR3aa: CASSHPHTDNTDTQYF
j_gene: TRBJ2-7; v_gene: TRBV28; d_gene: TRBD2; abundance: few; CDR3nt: TGTGCCAGCAGTTTCTCTCGGACCGAGGGGACTAGCGGGCGTACCTACGAGCAGTACTTC; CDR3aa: CASSFSRTEGTSGRTYEQYF
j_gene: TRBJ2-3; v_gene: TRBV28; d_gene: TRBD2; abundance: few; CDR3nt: TGTGCCAGCGGCCTCAAGGCTAGCGGCTCCACAGATACGCAGTATTTT; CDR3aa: CASGLKASGSTDTQYF
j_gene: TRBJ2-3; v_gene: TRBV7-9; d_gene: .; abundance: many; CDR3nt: TGTGCCAGCAGCTTAGCTAGGCCCCCCACAGATACGCAGTATTTT; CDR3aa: CASSLARPPTDTQYF
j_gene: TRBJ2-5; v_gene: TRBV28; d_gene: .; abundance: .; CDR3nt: TGTGCCAGCAGTTTACGGCTTAAAGAGACCCAGTACTTC; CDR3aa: CASSLRLKETQYF
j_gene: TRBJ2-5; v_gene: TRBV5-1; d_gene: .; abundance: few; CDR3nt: TGCGCCAGCAGCCGGACGGCGGGGAGGTATGGTGAGACCCAGTACTTC; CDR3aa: CASSRTAGRYGETQYF
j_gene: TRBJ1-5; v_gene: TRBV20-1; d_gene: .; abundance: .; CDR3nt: TGCAGTGCTAGAGATTTTTGGGGGCCAGGTAGCAATCAGCCCCAGCATTTT; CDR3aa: CSARDFWGPGSNQPQHF
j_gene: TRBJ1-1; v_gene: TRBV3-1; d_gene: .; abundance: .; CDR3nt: TGTGCCAGCAGCCAAGTTCACAGGGAGAACACTGAAGCTTTCTTT; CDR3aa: CASSQVHRENTEAFF
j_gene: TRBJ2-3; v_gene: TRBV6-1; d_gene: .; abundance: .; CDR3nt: TGTGCCAGCAGTGTATTTGGACTAAGCACAGATACGCAGTATTTT; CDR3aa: CASSVFGLSTDTQYF
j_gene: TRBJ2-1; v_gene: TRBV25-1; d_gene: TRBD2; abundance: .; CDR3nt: TGTGCCAGCAGTGAATCGGGGACTAATCTCAATGAGCAGTTCTTC; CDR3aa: CASSESGTNLNEQFF
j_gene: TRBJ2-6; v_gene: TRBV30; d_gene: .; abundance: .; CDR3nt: TGTGCTGGGGTCTTTGGGGCCAACGTCCTGACTTTC; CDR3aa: CAGVFGANVLTF
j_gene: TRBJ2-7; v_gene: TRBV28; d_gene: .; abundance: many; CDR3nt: TGTGGGACCCGGGAGTCAAACTCCTACGAGCAGTACTTC; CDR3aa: CGTRESNSYEQYF
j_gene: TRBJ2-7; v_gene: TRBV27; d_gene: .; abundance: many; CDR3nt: TGTGCCAGCAGCCACGGGACAAGAAGCTCCTACGAGCAGTACTTC; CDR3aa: CASSHGTRSSYEQYF
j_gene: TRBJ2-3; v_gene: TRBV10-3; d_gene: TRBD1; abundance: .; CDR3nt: TGTGCCATCAGTGGGACAGGGGACCTTATGCAGTATTTT; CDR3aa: CAISGTGDLMQYF
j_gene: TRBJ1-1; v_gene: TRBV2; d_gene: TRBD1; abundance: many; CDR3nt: TGTGCCAGCAGACCTCCTTCAGGGGGTAACACTGAAGCTTTCTTT; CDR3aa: CASRPPSGGNTEAFF
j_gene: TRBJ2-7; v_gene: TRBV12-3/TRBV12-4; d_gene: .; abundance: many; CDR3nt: TGTGCCAGCAGTCGGTTTACGTATCTTTCGTACGAGCAGTACTTC; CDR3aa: CASSRFTYLSYEQYF